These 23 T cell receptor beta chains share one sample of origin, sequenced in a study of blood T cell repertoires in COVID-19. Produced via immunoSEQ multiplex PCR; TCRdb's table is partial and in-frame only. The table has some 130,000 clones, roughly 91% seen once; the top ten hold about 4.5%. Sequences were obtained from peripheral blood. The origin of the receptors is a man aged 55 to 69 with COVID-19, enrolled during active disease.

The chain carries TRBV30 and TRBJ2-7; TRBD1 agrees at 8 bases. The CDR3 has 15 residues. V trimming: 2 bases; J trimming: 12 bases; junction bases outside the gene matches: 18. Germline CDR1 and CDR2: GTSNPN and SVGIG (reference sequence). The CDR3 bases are TGTGCCTGGAGTACCCGCAGACCGGGACACGACAGGGGGTACTTC. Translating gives CAWSTRRPGHDRGYF.

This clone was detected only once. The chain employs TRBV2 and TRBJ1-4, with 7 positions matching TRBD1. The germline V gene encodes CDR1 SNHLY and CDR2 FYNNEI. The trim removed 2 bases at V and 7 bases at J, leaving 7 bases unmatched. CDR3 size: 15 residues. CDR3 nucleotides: TGTGCCAGCAGTGAAATCATGTCAGGGGGTGAAAAACTGTTTTTT. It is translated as CASSEIMSGGEKLFF.

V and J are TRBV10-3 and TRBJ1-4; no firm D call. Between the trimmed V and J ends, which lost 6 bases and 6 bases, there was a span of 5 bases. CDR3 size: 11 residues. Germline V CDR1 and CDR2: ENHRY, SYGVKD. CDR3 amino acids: CAIRIDEKLFF. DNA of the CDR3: TGTGCCATCAGGATAGATGAAAAACTGTTTTTT.

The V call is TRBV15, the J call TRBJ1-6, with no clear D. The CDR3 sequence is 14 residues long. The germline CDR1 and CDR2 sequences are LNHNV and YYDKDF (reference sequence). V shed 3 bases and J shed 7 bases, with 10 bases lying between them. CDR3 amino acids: CATSSLLVNSPLHF. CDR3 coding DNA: TGTGCCACCAGCAGCTTACTTGTAAATTCACCCCTCCACTTT.

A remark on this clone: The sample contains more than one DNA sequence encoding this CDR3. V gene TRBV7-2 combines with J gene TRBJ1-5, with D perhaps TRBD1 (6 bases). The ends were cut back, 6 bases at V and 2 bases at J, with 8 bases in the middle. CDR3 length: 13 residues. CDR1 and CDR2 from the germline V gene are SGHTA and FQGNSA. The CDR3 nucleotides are TGTGCCAGCAGTAGACAGGGCAATCAGCCCCAGCATTTT. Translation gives CASSRQGNQPQHF. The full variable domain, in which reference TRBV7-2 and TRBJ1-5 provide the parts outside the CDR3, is GAGVSQSPSNKVTEKGKDVELRCDPISGHTALYWYRQSLGQGLEFLIYFQGNSAPDKSGLPSDRFSAERTGGSVSTLTIQRTQQEDSAVYLCASSRQGNQPQHFGDGTRLSIL.

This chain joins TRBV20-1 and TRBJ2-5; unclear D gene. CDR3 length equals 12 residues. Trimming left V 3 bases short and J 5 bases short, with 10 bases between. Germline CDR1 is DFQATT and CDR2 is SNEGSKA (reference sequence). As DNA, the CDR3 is TGCAGTGCTAGTCCTAGAGCGGAGACCCAGTACTTC. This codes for CSASPRAETQYF.

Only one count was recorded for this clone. The CDR3 region is CASSSKGGDYGYTF. The CDR3 DNA follows: TGTGCCAGCAGTTCGAAAGGAGGTGACTATGGCTACACCTTC. The rearrangement uses TRBV28 and TRBJ1-2; D unresolved. The germline gives CDR1 MDHEN, CDR2 SYDVKM. This CDR3 is built from 14 residues. Trimming removed 4 bases from V and 3 bases from J, with 12 bases in between.

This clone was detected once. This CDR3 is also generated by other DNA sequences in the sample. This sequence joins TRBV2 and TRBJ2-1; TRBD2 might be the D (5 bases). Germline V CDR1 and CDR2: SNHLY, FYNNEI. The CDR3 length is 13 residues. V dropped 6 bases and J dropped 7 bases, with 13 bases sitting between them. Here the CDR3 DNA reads TGTGCCAGCAGGCCGGACTTTAGTAATGAGCAGTTCTTC. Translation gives CASRPDFSNEQFF.

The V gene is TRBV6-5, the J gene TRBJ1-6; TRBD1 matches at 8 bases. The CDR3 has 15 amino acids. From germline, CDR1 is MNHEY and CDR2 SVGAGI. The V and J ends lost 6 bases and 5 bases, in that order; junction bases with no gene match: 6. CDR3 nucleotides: TGTGCCAGCAGGTATGGACAGGGAAATAATTCACCCCTCCACTTT. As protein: CASRYGQGNNSPLHF.

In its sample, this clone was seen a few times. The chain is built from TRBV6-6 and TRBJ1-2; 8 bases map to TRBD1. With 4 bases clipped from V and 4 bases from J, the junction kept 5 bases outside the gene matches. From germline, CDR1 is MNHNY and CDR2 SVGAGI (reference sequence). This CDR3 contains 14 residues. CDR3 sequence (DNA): TGTGCCAGCAGTTTCCAGACAGGGGCCTATGGCTACACCTTC. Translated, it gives CASSFQTGAYGYTF.

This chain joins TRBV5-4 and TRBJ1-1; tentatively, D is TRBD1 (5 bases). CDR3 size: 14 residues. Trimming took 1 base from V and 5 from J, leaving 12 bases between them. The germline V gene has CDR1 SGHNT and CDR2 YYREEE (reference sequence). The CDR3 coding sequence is TGTGCCAGCAGCTTGCAAGGGGCTGAGACTGAAGCTTTCTTT. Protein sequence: CASSLQGAETEAFF.

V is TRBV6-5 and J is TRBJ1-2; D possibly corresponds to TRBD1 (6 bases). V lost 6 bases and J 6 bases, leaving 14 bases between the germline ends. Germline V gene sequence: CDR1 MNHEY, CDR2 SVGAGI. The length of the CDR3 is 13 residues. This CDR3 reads CASSRGTFHGYTF. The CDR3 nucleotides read TGTGCCAGCAGCAGGGGTACTTTCCATGGCTACACCTTC.

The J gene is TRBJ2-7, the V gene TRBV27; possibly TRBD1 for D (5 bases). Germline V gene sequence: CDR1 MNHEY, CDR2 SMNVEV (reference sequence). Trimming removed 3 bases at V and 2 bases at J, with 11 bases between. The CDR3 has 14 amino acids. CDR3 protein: CASSFGRETYEQYF. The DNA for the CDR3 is TGTGCCAGCAGTTTTGGCAGGGAAACCTACGAGCAGTACTTC.

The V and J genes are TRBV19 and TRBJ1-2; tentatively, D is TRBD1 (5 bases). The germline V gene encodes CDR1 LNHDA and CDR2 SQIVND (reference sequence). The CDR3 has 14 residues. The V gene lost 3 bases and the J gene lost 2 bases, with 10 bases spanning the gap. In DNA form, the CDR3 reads TGTGCCAGTAGTATGGGGCAGGGCAACTATGGCTACACCTTC. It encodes CASSMGQGNYGYTF.

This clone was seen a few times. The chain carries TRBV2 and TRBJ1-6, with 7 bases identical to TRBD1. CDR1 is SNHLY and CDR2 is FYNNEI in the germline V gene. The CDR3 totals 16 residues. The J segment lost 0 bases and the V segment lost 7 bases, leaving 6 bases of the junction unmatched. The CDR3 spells CASKTGLSSYNSPLHF. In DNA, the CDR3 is TGTGCCAGCAAGACAGGGTTAAGCTCCTATAATTCACCCCTCCACTTT. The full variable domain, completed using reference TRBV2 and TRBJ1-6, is EPEVTQTPSHQVTQMGQEVILRCVPISNHLYFYWYRQILGQKVEFLVSFYNNEISEKSEIFDDQFSVERPDGSNFTLKIRSTKLEDSAMYFCASKTGLSSYNSPLHFGNGTRLTVT.

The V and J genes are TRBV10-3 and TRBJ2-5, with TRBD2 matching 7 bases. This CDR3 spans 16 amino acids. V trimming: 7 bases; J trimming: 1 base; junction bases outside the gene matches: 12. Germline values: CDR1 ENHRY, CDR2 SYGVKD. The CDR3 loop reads CAINDDASGLQETQYF. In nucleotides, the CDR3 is TGTGCCATCAATGACGACGCTAGCGGCCTCCAAGAGACCCAGTACTTC.

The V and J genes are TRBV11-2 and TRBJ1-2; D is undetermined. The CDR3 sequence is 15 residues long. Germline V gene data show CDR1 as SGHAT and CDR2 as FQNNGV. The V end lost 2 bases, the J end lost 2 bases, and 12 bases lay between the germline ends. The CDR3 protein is CASSLPGFSNYGYTF. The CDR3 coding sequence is TGTGCCAGCAGCTTACCAGGTTTCTCCAACTATGGCTACACCTTC.

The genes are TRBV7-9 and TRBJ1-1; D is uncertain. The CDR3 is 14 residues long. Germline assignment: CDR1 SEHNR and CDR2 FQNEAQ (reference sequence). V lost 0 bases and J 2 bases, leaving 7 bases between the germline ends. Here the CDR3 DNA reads TGTGCCAGCAGCTTAGCCGCACAAAACACTGAAGCTTTCTTT. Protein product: CASSLAAQNTEAFF.

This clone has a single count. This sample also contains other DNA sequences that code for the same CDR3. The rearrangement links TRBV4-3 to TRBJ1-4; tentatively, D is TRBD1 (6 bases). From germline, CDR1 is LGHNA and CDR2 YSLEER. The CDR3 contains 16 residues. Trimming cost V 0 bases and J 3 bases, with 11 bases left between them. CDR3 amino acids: CASSQDTGQANEKLFF. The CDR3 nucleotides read TGCGCCAGCAGCCAAGACACAGGGCAGGCTAATGAAAAACTGTTTTTT.

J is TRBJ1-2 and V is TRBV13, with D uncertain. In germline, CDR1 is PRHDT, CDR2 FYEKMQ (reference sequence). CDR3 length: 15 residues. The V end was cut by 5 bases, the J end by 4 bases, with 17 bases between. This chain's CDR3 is CASSPPEGFGYGYTF. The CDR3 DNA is TGTGCCAGCAGCCCTCCTGAGGGTTTTGGCTATGGCTACACCTTC.

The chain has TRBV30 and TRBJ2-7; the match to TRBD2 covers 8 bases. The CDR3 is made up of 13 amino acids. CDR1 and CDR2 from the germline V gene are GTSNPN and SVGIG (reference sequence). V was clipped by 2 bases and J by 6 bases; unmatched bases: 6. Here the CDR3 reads CAWSKSAGGEQYF. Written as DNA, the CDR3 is TGTGCCTGGAGTAAAAGCGCGGGGGGCGAGCAGTACTTC.

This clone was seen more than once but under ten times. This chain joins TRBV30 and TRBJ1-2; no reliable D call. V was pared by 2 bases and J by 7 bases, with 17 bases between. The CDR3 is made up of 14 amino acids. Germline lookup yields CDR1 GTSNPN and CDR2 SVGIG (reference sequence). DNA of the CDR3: TGTGCCTGGAGTCCCCCCTGGCAGGATTTTGGCTACACCTTC. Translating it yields CAWSPPWQDFGYTF.

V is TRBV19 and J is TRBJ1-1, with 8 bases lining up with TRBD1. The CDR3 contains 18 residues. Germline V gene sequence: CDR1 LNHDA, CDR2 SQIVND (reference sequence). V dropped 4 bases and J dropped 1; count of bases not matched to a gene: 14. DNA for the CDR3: TGTGCCAGTAGTACCACCCGGACAGGGTCGTCTACGAACACTGAAGCTTTCTTT. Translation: CASSTTRTGSSTNTEAFF.